A single sample gave rise to the 26 T cell receptor beta chains below, sequenced in a study of blood T cell repertoires in COVID-19. The table came from immunoSEQ multiplex PCR; TCRdb's copy has only in-frame clones and leaves some out. The data hold about 140,000 clones, with approximately 88% observed a single time. Material for sequencing was peripheral blood. These receptors were taken from a man aged 55 to 70 with active or convalescent COVID-19.

The chain recombines TRBV11-1 with TRBJ2-1, with D possibly matching TRBD2 (5 bases). Germline CDR1 SGHAT, CDR2 FQDESV (reference sequence). This CDR3 spans 15 amino acids. V lost 5 bases and J 0 bases, leaving 11 bases between the germline ends. CDR3 nucleotide sequence: TGTGCCAGCAGCCCGAGACGGGACTCCTACAATGAGCAGTTCTTC. As protein: CASSPRRDSYNEQFF.

The rearrangement joins TRBV19 to TRBJ2-3, with D unclear. CDR1 and CDR2 from the germline V gene are LNHDA and SQIVND (reference sequence). V dropped 6 bases and J dropped 4 bases, with 11 bases sitting between them. The CDR3 totals 13 residues. The CDR3: CASRLSIADTQYF. In nucleotides, the CDR3 is TGTGCCAGTAGGTTGAGTATCGCAGATACGCAGTATTTT.

The rearrangement links TRBV12-3 or TRBV12-4 to TRBJ2-7; D not resolved. CDR3 length: 13 amino acids. V dropped 3 bases and J dropped 3 bases, with 9 bases sitting between them. CDR3 residues: CASSLGRNYEQYF. CDR3 nucleotide sequence: TGTGCCAGCAGTTTGGGCAGAAACTACGAGCAGTACTTC.

The chain uses TRBV19 and TRBJ2-7; D gene unclear. The CDR3 runs 12 residues. Looked up from germline, CDR1 is LNHDA and CDR2 is SQIVND (reference sequence). V was trimmed by 10 bases and J by 0 bases, leaving 10 bases between them. DNA of the CDR3: TGTGCCACATCCGAGAGCTCCTACGAGCAGTACTTC. Its translation is CATSESSYEQYF.

The chain couples TRBV10-3 to TRBJ2-1; D is possibly TRBD1 (5 bases). CDR3 size: 11 residues. Trimming removed 5 bases at V and 7 bases at J, with 6 bases between. CDR1 is ENHRY and CDR2 is SYGVKD in the germline V gene. CDR3 sequence: CAISNRNEQFF. The CDR3 region has the DNA TGTGCCATCAGTAACAGGAATGAGCAGTTCTTC.

This clone showed up just once. The CDR3 sequence: CASSLTLEGNTIYF. The CDR3 nucleotides are TGTGCCAGCTCACTCACTCTAGAGGGAAACACCATATATTTT. The rearrangement joins TRBV18 to TRBJ1-3; D unclear. Germline V gene lookup returns CDR1 KGHSH and CDR2 LQKENI. The V gene lost 4 bases and the J gene lost 4 bases, with 11 bases spanning the gap. The CDR3 is made up of 14 amino acids. The full variable domain, its missing parts supplied by reference TRBV18 and TRBJ1-3, is NAGVMQNPRHLVRRRGQEARLRCSPMKGHSHVYWYRQLPEEGLKFMVYLQKENIIDESGMPKERFSAEFPKEGPSILRIQQVVRGDSAAYFCASSLTLEGNTIYFGEGSWLTVV.

This chain connects TRBV5-1 to TRBJ2-3; TRBD2 matches 9 bases. The CDR3 loop spans 14 amino acids. CDR1 and CDR2 (germline): SGHRS, YFSETQ. J gave up 2 bases and V 3 bases, and 1 base lay outside the gene matches. The CDR3 DNA follows: TGCGCCAGCAGCTCGGGACTAGCCACAGATACGCAGTATTTT. Translated, it gives CASSSGLATDTQYF.

V usage is TRBV7-2 and J usage is TRBJ1-2, with 7 nucleotides matching TRBD1. Trimming at V came to 1 base and at J to 4 bases, leaving 3 bases not matched to a gene. The CDR3 is 14 residues long. Looked up from germline, CDR1 is SGHTA and CDR2 is FQGNSA. CDR3 DNA: TGTGCCAGCAGCTTAGATAGGGGGCCCTATGGCTACACCTTC. Translated, it gives CASSLDRGPYGYTF.

J is TRBJ2-3 and V is TRBV14; D unclear. This CDR3 spans 15 amino acids. Germline V gene data show CDR1 as SGHDN and CDR2 as FVKESK. V lost 2 bases and J 3 bases, leaving 12 bases between the germline ends. CDR3 sequence (DNA): TGTGCCAGCAGCCAAATTTCCATTTTGACAGATACGCAGTATTTT. Protein product: CASSQISILTDTQYF. Supplemented by reference TRBV14 and TRBJ2-3, the full variable domain reads EAGVTQFPSHSVIEKGQTVTLRCDPISGHDNLYWYRRVMGKEIKFLLHFVKESKQDESGMPNNRFLAERTGGTYSTLKVQPAELEDSGVYFCASSQISILTDTQYFGPGTRLTVL.

The chain recombines TRBV27 with TRBJ1-4; TRBD1 matches at 11 bases. CDR3 size: 16 residues. Per germline, CDR1 MNHEY and CDR2 SMNVEV (reference sequence). V dropped 5 bases and J dropped 11; count of bases not matched to a gene: 13. CDR3 sequence (DNA): TGTGCCAGCAGTACCGGACAGGGGGCAGTCGGCGGGAAACTGTTTTTT. Translating gives CASSTGQGAVGGKLFF.

The genes are TRBV28 and TRBJ1-1; tentative D call: TRBD1 (5 bases). V gave up 10 bases and J gave up 4 bases, with 13 bases separating them. Germline V gene sequence: CDR1 MDHEN, CDR2 SYDVKM. The CDR3 is made up of 12 amino acids. CDR3 in amino acids: CATAQVGTEAFF. Written as DNA, the CDR3 is TGTGCCACCGCACAGGTGGGCACTGAAGCTTTCTTT.

This chain uses TRBV4-1 with TRBJ1-4; D is perhaps TRBD1 (5 bases). This CDR3 comprises 15 residues. CDR1 MGHRA and CDR2 YSYEKL come from the germline V gene. Trimming removed 5 bases at V and 8 bases at J, with 18 bases between. CDR3 protein: CASSTGGLLSEKLFF. CDR3 bases: TGCGCCAGCAGCACAGGCGGCTTACTGTCGGAAAAACTGTTTTTT.

The genes are TRBV6-5 and TRBJ2-1, with 8 bases lining up with TRBD1. In germline, CDR1 is MNHEY, CDR2 SVGAGI. The CDR3 contains 14 residues. V trimming: 2 bases; J trimming: 7 bases; junction bases outside the gene matches: 4. Here the CDR3 DNA reads TGTGCCAGCAGTTACCGGACAGGGCGGAATGAGCAGTTCTTC. Its protein is CASSYRTGRNEQFF.

This sequence joins TRBV5-1 and TRBJ2-3, with D possibly being TRBD2 (5 bases). Germline CDR1 reads SGHRS; CDR2 reads YFSETQ. The CDR3 is 15 residues long. V dropped 3 bases and J dropped 2 bases, with 13 bases sitting between them. CDR3 bases: TGCGCCAGCAGCTACCTGGCGGACTCCACAGATACGCAGTATTTT. Translation: CASSYLADSTDTQYF.

The V gene is TRBV6-5, the J gene TRBJ2-1; 12 bases are a match to TRBD2. The CDR3 has 16 amino acids. Looked up from germline, CDR1 is MNHEY and CDR2 is SVGAGI. V lost 2 bases, J lost 7 bases, and 6 bases stayed unmatched. The CDR3 nucleotides are TGTGCCAGCAGTTACCCGGGACTAGCGGGCAAGAATGAGCAGTTCTTC. It codes for CASSYPGLAGKNEQFF.

This clone was counted a single time. J is TRBJ2-1 and V is TRBV7-9; 11 bases fit TRBD2. Unmatched junction bases numbered 13, after V lost 5 bases and J lost 7 bases. Germline V gives CDR1 SEHNR, CDR2 FQNEAQ (reference sequence). CDR3 length: 17 residues. DNA of the CDR3: TGTGCCAGCAGCCTTCGATCTAGCGGGGGGACGGGGAATGAGCAGTTCTTC. This gives the protein CASSLRSSGGTGNEQFF.

The rearrangement joins TRBV14 to TRBJ2-2; the D is unclear. This CDR3 has 15 residues. Germline V lookup: CDR1 SGHDN, CDR2 FVKESK. Between the trimmed V and J ends, which lost 5 bases and 0 bases, there was a span of 10 bases. Here the CDR3 reads CASSEVRSNTGELFF. Here the CDR3 DNA reads TGTGCCAGCAGCGAAGTACGGTCGAACACCGGGGAGCTGTTTTTT.

This chain joins TRBV28 and TRBJ1-6, with D perhaps TRBD1 (6 bases). CDR3 length: 17 amino acids. The germline V gene encodes CDR1 MDHEN and CDR2 SYDVKM. Trimming left V 6 bases short and J 7 bases short, with 22 bases between. The chain's CDR3 is CASSPRGSNQGNSPLHF. CDR3 DNA: TGTGCCAGCAGCCCTCGGGGCAGCAACCAGGGGAATTCACCCCTCCACTTT.

This clone was counted a single time. The chain employs TRBV11-2 and TRBJ2-2, with 7 positions matching TRBD1. CDR1 and CDR2 from the germline V gene are SGHAT and FQNNGV. V shed 10 bases, J shed 4 bases, and the junction held 18 bases outside the gene matches. This CDR3 has 17 amino acids. CDR3 loop: CATPLRKGGIVTGELFF. The CDR3 DNA reads TGTGCCACCCCGCTTCGTAAAGGGGGCATAGTCACCGGGGAGCTGTTTTTT.

This chain links TRBV14 with TRBJ2-1; D remains unclear. Looked up from germline, CDR1 is SGHDN and CDR2 is FVKESK. CDR3 length equals 17 residues. The germline V and J ends were trimmed by 1 base and 0 bases, with 13 bases remaining between them. CDR3 region: CASSQVSAKSSYNEQFF. CDR3 DNA: TGTGCCAGCAGCCAAGTTTCCGCGAAGAGCTCCTACAATGAGCAGTTCTTC.

The chain uses TRBV7-2 and TRBJ2-7, with TRBD2 matching 8 bases. CDR1 SGHTA and CDR2 FQGNSA come from the germline V gene. The CDR3 spans 15 residues. Trimming at V came to 5 bases and at J to 1 base, leaving 7 bases not matched to a gene. The CDR3 spells CASSAQGGGSYEQYF. In DNA, the CDR3 is TGTGCCAGCAGCGCACAGGGCGGGGGGTCCTACGAGCAGTACTTC.

Note on this clone: Other DNA sequences in the sample encode the same CDR3. V is TRBV6-1 and J is TRBJ1-1; no firm D call. CDR3 length: 13 amino acids. Germline V CDR1 and CDR2: MNHNS, SASEGT. Deletions cut 2 bases from V and 4 bases from J, with 8 bases between. The CDR3 loop is CASSERQGTEAFF. CDR3 in DNA: TGTGCCAGCAGTGAAAGACAAGGCACTGAAGCTTTCTTT.

This rearrangement joins TRBV25-1 to TRBJ1-4; 7 bases fit TRBD1. The CDR3 totals 18 residues. Germline CDR1 MGHDK, CDR2 SYGVNS. Germline trimming cut 2 bases from V and 0 bases from J; bases unmatched to any gene: 9. Here the CDR3 reads CASSEPTGYRATNEKLFF. The DNA of the CDR3 is TGTGCCAGCAGTGAACCGACAGGGTATAGGGCAACTAATGAAAAACTGTTTTTT.

The rearrangement links TRBV6-5 to TRBJ2-1; 7 bases match TRBD2. The CDR3 spans 15 residues. V lost 7 bases to trimming and J lost 3 bases; unmatched junction nucleotides: 9. Looked up from germline, CDR1 is MNHEY and CDR2 is SVGAGI. This CDR3 reads CASTDLAGDYNEQFF. The DNA for the CDR3 is TGTGCCAGCACCGACTTGGCGGGGGACTACAATGAGCAGTTCTTC.

The J gene is TRBJ2-7, the V gene TRBV7-2; 13 bases fit TRBD2. CDR3 size: 16 residues. CDR1 is SGHTA, CDR2 FQGNSA, per germline. After removal of 3 bases from V and 0 bases from J, the junction contained 2 bases not matched to a gene. CDR3 residues: CASSLGLAGSSYEQYF. CDR3 coding DNA: TGTGCCAGCAGCTTGGGACTAGCGGGGAGCTCCTACGAGCAGTACTTC.

This clone has a handful of counts. J is TRBJ1-2 and V is TRBV19; D is undetermined. Germline CDR1 LNHDA, CDR2 SQIVND (reference sequence). The V end was cut by 6 bases, the J end by 8 bases, with 13 bases between. CDR3 length equals 12 residues. This CDR3 is CASSARGGGYTF. The CDR3 nucleotides are TGTGCCAGTAGCGCCCGGGGTGGCGGCTACACCTTC.